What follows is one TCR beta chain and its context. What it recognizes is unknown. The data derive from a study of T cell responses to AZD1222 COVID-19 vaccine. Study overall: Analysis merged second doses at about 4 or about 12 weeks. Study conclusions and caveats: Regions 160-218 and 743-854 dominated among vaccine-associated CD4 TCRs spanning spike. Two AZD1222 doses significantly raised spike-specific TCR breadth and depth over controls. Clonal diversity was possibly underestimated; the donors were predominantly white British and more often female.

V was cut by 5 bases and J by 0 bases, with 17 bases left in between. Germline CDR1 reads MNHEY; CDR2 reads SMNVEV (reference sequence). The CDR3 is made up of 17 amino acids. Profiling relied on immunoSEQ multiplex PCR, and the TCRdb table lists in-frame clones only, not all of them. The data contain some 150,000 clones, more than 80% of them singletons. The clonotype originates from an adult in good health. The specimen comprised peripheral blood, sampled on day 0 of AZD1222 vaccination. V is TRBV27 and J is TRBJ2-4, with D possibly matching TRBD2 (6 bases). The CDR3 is CASSPEGNLEAKNIQYF. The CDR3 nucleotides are TGTGCCAGCAGTCCGGAGGGGAATTTAGAAGCCAAAAACATTCAGTACTTC.